This T cell receptor beta chain stems from a study of shared clonotypes between healthy human individuals. General study results and limits: Sampling used blood alone; tissue repertoires probably differ.

CD45RA-negative memory and CD45RA+ naive subsets were split from the CD4+ cells. About this clone: Antigen: not known.

Germline assignment: CDR1 SNHLY and CDR2 FYNNEI. V dropped 7 bases and J dropped 4 bases, with 11 bases sitting between them. The CDR3 has 13 amino acids. The table came from immunoSEQ multiplex PCR; TCRdb's copy has only in-frame clones and leaves some out. This sample yields hundreds of thousands of clones, of which roughly 70% are seen a single time; 10% to 13% belongs to the top ten. Sequencing was performed on memory CD4+ T cells sorted from blood. This sample's subset: CD45RA-negative fraction. The V gene is TRBV2, the J gene TRBJ2-1; a weak D match, TRBD1 (5 bases). The receptor was isolated from a man aged 25-45 years in good health. The CDR3 coding sequence is TGTGCCAGCATCGCGACAGTATACAATGAGCAGTTCTTC. The encoded protein is CASIATVYNEQFF.